This entry is about one T cell receptor (beta chain). The CDR3 is made up of 13 amino acids. J gave up 6 bases and V 2 bases, and 4 bases lay outside the gene matches. Per germline, CDR1 GTSNPN and CDR2 SVGIG (reference sequence). This sample was taken from a study of technical replicates of blood from several donors. Some clones are missing from TCRdb's copy, which holds only in-frame ones; the method was immunoSEQ multiplex PCR. The table lists some 70,000 clones, around nine tenths of them singletons. The source is a human donor in good health. This chain links TRBV30 with TRBJ1-5; 7 nucleotides line up with TRBD1. Sequencing was carried out using T cells isolated from PBMCs. The CDR3 is CAWSRQGVQPQHF. The CDR3 region has the DNA TGTGCCTGGAGTCGACAGGGCGTTCAGCCCCAGCATTTT. Filled out from reference TRBV30 and TRBJ1-5, the complete variable domain reads SQTIHQWPATLVQPVGSPLSLECTVEGTSNPNLYWYRQAAGRGLQLLFYSVGIGQISSEVPQNLSASRPQDRQFILSSKKLLLSDSGFYLCAWSRQGVQPQHFGDGTRLSIL.